The clone carrying this T cell receptor beta chain came up a few times. Its antigen is unidentified. The data stem from a study of early T cells in non-severe SARS-CoV-2 infection. Looking at the study overall: Sequencing of bulk RNA from unsorted whole blood was done, without chain pairing.

Tagging with unique molecular identifiers was applied to individual cDNA molecules. TCRdb fed the 5' RACE reads into MiXCR, producing one record per CDR3 protein. Here the sample spans around 61,000 distinct CDR3 sequences, about 11% being singletons. Study-wide findings and caveats: A preference for anti-spike CD8 responses marked VDJdb matching, which missed private and CD4 specificities.

The V gene's germline CDR1 is SGHRS and CDR2 YFSETQ. V dropped 4 bases and J dropped 1; count of bases not matched to a gene: 2. CDR3 length: 14 residues. The receptor was isolated from an adult who was a healthcare worker with PCR-confirmed SARS-CoV-2 infection or an uninfected control (not recorded which). Sequences were obtained from whole blood. The rearrangement joins TRBV5-1 to TRBJ1-1; 9 positions agree with TRBD1. This chain's CDR3 is CASSGDRANTEAFF. In DNA, the CDR3 is TGCGCCAGCAGCGGGGACAGGGCGAACACTGAAGCTTTCTTT. Full variable domain (outside the CDR3, taken from reference TRBV5-1 and TRBJ1-1): KAGVTQTPRYLIKTRGQQVTLSCSPISGHRSVSWYQQTPGQGLQFLFEYFSETQRNKGNFPGRFSGRQFSNSRSEMNVSTLELGDSALYLCASSGDRANTEAFFGQGTRLTVV.